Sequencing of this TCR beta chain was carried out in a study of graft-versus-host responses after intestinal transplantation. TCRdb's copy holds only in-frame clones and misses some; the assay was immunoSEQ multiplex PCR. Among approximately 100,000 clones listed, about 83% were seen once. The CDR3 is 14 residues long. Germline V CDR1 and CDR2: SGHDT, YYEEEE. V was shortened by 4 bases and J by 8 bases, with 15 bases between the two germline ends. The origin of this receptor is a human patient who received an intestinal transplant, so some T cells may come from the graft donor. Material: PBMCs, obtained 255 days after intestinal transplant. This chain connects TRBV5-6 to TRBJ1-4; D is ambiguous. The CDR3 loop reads CASSDTKVGEKLFF. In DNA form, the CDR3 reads TGTGCCAGCAGCGATACCAAGGTGGGGGAAAAACTGTTTTTT.